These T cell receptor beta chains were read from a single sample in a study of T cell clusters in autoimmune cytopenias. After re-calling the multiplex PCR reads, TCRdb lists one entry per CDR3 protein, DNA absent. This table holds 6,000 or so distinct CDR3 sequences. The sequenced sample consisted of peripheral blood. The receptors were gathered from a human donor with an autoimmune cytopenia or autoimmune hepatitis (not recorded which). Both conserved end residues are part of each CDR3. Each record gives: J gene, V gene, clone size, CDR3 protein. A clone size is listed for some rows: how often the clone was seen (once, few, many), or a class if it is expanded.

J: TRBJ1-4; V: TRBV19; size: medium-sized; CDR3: CASRDYEKLFF
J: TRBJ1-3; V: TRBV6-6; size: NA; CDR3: CASREDRDSGNTIYF
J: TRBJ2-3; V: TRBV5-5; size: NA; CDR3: CASSLGQGTGADTQYF
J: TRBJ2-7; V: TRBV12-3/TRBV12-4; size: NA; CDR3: CATSRQGRTVEQYF
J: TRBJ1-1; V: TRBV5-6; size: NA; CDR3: CASSLWGGPAFF
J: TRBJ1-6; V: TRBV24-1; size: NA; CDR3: CATSDLQVSYNSPLHF
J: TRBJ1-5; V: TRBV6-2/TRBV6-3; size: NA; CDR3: CASNGIRGQGVRSFQPQHF
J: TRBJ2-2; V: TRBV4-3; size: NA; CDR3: CASSPQTGTNTGELFF
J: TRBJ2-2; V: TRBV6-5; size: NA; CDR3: CASSKWRLVAGGPGELFF
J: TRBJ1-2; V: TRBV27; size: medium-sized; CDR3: CASRSGAGAANYGYTF
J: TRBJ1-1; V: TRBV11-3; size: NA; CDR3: CASSPRAENTEAFF
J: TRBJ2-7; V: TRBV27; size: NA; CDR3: CASSLGVGRAHYEQYF
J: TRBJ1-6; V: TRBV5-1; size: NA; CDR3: CASSLEGHPRAPLHF
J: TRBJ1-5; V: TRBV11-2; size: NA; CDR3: CASSEGYNQPQHF
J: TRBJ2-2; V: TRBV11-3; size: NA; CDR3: CASSQESLNTGELFF
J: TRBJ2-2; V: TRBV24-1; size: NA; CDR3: CATSDADRPGTGELFF
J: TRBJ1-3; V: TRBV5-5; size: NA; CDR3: CASSFGGGPIYF
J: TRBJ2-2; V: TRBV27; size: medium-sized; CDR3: CASSLGSTGELFF
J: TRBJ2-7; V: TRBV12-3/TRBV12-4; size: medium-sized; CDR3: CASGRTRRLHEQYF
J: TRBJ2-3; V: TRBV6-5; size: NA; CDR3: CASTNGASGDTQYF
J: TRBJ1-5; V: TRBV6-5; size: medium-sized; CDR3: CASADSGVANQPQHF
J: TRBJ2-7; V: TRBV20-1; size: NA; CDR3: CSARGRRAEQYF
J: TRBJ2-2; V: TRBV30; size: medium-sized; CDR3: CAWRTSNTGELFF
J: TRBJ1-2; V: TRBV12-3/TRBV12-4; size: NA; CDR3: CASNLNRRSYVDYTF
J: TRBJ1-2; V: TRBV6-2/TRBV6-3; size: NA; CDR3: CASSYWGAEGYTF
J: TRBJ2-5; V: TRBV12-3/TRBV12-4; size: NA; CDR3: CASSFGDETQYF
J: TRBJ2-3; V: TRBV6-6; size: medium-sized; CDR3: CASSYVGLTDTQYF
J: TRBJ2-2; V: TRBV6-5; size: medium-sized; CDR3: CASSYTGSGELFF
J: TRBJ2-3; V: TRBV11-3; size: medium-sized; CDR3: CASSPKPQTGQWTDTQYF
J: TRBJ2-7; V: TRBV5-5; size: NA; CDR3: CASSPPLSGASSYEQYF
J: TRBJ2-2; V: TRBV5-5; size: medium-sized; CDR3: CASRYGDPNTGELFF
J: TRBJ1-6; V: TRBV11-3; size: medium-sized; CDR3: CASSLWEGNSPLHF
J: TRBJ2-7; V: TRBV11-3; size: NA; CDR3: CASSPSSTTRLGEQYF
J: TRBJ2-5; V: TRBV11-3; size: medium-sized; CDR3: CASSLGGLRGETQYF
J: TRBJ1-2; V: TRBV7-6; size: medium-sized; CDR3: CASSPGQGGYGYTF
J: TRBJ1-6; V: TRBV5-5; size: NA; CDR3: CASSFGPSSYNSPLHF
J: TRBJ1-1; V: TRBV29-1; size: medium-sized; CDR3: CSVDQGLNTEAFF
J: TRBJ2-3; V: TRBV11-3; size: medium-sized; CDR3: CASSKGVRSPSTDTQYF
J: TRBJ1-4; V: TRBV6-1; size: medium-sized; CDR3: CASTAGTGLEKLFF
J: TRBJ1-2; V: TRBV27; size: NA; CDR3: CASSPGGPYGYTF
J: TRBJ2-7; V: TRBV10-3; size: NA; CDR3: CAISEWFPAVGEEQYF
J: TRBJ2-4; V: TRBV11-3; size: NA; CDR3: CASSLEVAKNIQYF
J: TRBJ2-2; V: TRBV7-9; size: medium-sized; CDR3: CASSFTTSGGENTGELFF
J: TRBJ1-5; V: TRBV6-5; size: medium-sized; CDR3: CASSPKWFPSSNQPQHF
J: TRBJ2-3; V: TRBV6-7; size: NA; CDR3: CASSYKRGGYTDTQYF
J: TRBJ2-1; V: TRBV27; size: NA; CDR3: CASSSKGCLSYNEQFF
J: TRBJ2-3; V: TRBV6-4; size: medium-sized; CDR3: CASSDGTGGTDTQYF
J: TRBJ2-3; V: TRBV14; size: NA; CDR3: CASSEGRFADTQYF
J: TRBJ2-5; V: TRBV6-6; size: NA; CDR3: CASRLQGRETQYF
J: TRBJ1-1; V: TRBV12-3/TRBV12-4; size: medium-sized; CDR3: CASSLGQNTEAFF
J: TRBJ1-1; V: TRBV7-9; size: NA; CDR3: CASLTEGFEAFF
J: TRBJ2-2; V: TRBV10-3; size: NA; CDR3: CAISRNPDTGELFF
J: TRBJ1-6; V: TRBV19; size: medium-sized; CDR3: CASSIQPDDNSPLHF
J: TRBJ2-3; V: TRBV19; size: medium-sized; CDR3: CASSADTDTQYF
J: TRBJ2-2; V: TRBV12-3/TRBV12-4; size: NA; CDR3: CASSLAGLTGELFF